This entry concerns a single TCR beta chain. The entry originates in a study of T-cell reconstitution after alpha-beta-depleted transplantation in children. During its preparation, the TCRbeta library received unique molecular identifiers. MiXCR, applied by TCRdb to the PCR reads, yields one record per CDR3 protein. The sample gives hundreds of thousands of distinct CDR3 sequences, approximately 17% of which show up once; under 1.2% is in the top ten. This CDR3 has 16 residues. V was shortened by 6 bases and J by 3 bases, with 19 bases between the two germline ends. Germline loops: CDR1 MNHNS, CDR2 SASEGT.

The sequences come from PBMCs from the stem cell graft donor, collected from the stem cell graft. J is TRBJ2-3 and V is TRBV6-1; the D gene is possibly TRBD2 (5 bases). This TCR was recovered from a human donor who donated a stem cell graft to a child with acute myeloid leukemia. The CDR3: CASSPIGSGKTDTQYF. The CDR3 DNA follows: TGTGCCAGCAGCCCCATAGGGAGCGGCAAGACAGATACGCAGTATTTT.